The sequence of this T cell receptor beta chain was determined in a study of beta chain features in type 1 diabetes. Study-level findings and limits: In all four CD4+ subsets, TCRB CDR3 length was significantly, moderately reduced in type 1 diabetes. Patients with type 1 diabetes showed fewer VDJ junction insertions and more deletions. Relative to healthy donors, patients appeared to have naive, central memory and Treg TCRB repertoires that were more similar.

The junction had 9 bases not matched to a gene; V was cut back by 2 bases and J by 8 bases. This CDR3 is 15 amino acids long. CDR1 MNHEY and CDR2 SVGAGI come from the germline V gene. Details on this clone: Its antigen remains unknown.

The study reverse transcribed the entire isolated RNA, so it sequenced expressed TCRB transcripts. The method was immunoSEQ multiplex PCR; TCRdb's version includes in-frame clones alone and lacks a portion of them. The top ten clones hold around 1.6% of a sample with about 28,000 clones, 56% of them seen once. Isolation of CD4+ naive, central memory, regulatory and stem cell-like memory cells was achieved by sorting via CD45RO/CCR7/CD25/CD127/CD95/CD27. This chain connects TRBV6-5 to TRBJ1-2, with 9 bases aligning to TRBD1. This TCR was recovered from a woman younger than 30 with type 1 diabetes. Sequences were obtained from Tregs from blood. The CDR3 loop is CASSYGKQGAEGYTF. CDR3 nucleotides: TGTGCCAGCAGTTACGGCAAACAGGGGGCGGAGGGCTACACCTTC.